One T cell receptor (beta chain) is described in this entry. Antigen specificity is unknown. Preparation methods for the bulk TCR libraries were those previously described, with listed TCR primers. One entry per CDR3 protein, called by TCRdb with MiXCR from the PCR reads. The sample records approximately 550,000 distinct CDR3 sequences, around a fifth being singletons. The CDR3 loop spans 16 amino acids. Deletions cut 4 bases from V and 7 bases from J, with 22 bases between. Per the germline V gene, CDR1 is SGHDN and CDR2 is FVKESK. These data originate in a study of molecular identifiers for immune sequencing clone quantification. Points from the study as a whole: Spiked Jurkat TCR RNA originating from one cell could reportedly be identified amid one million naive cells. Clones with over 20 RNA copies captured over 99% of effector molecules but under 1% of naive ones.

The rearrangement joins TRBV14 to TRBJ2-5, with D maybe TRBD2 (6 bases). This TCR was sampled from a human donor in good health. Some libraries in this study had Jurkat cell RNA spiked in. The sample consisted of naive CD8+ T cells from blood, with Jurkat cell RNA spiked in. This sample's subset: FACS-sorted CD8+CD4-CCR7+CD45RA+ naive T cells. The CDR3 nucleotides are TGTGCCAGCAGCCGGGGGGTCGGGGTTCGAGATGCGACCCAGTACTTC. Its protein is CASSRGVGVRDATQYF.